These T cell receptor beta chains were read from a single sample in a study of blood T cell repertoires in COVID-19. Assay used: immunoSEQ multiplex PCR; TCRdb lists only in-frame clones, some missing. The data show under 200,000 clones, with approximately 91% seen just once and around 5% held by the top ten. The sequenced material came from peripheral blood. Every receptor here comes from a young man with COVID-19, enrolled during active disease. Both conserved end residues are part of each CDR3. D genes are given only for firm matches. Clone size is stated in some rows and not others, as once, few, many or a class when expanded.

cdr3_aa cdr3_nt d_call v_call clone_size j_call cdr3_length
CAWSVGQRNTF TGTGCCTGGAGTGTAGGACAGCGAAACACCTTC - TRBV30 - TRBJ1-2 11
CASSYSRVYEQYF TGTGCCAGCAGTTACTCGAGGGTGTACGAGCAGTACTTC - TRBV6-6 - TRBJ2-7 13
CASSYSGLAASTDTQYF TGTGCCAGCAGTTACTCCGGACTAGCGGCTAGCACAGATACGCAGTATTTT TRBD2 TRBV6-2/TRBV6-3 - TRBJ2-3 17
CASSPGLAGDYEQYF TGCGCCAGCAGCCCCGGACTAGCGGGAGACTACGAGCAGTACTTC TRBD2 TRBV4-1 - TRBJ2-7 15
CAWGTGRAYEQYF TGTGCCTGGGGGACAGGGCGAGCCTACGAGCAGTACTTC TRBD1 TRBV30 - TRBJ2-7 13
CASSSLRIAGYNEQFF TGTGCCAGCAGCTCCCTCCGGATAGCGGGATACAATGAGCAGTTCTTC TRBD2 TRBV9 - TRBJ2-1 16
CATSSGGITEAFF TGTGCCACTTCCTCCGGGGGGATCACTGAAGCTTTCTTT - TRBV19 - TRBJ1-1 13
CASSRAGGAYEQYF TGTGCCAGCAGTAGGGCGGGAGGCGCCTACGAGCAGTACTTC TRBD2 TRBV28 - TRBJ2-7 14
CASSGTGLPNTGELFF TGTGCCAGTAGTGGGACAGGGCTCCCCAACACCGGGGAGCTGTTTTTT TRBD1 TRBV19 - TRBJ2-2 16
CASSDRGRTEAFF TGTGCCAGCAGTGACAGGGGTCGCACTGAAGCTTTCTTT - TRBV6-1 - TRBJ1-1 13
CASTYLDGVGGKLLF TGTGCCAGCACCTATCTGGATGGGGTCGGAGGGAAACTGCTTTTT - TRBV2 once TRBJ1-4 15
CASSSGLAGPYEQYF TGTGCCAGCAGCTCGGGACTAGCGGGACCCTACGAGCAGTACTTC TRBD2 TRBV5-4 - TRBJ2-7 15
CASIGDRYEQYF TGTGCCAGCATAGGAGATAGGTACGAGCAGTACTTC - TRBV7-9 few TRBJ2-7 12
CATSAPSGPDTDTQYF TGTGCCACCAGCGCCCCTAGCGGACCTGACACAGATACGCAGTATTTT TRBD2 TRBV24-1 - TRBJ2-3 16
CASYTSSYEQFF TGTGCCAGCTACACTAGTTCCTATGAGCAGTTCTTC - TRBV6-5 - TRBJ2-1 12
CASSGLRQGPFSEQFF TGTGCCAGTAGCGGCCTCCGACAGGGCCCTTTTTCTGAGCAGTTCTTC TRBD1 TRBV19 - TRBJ2-1 16
CASSRGSSYEQYF TGCGCCAGCAGTCGGGGGAGCTCCTACGAGCAGTACTTC - TRBV10-1 once TRBJ2-7 13
CASIEDYTYEQYF TGTGCCAGCATAGAGGACTATACTTACGAGCAGTACTTC - TRBV6-5 - TRBJ2-7 13
CATGGGQPQHF TGTGCCACCGGCGGGGGTCAGCCCCAGCATTTT - TRBV28 - TRBJ1-5 11
CARRGGLGATYTGELFF TGCGCCAGACGTGGGGGTCTGGGGGCGACTTACACCGGGGAGCTGTTTTTT - TRBV10-1 - TRBJ2-2 17
CASSNRGSYNEQFF TGTGCCAGCAGCAACAGGGGATCATACAATGAGCAGTTCTTC TRBD1 TRBV2 - TRBJ2-1 14
CASSQDQRQGAQYF TGTGCCAGCAGCCAAGATCAAAGACAGGGCGCGCAGTATTTT TRBD1 TRBV3-1/TRBV3-2 - TRBJ2-3 14
CASSVVGIGVETQYF TGTGCCAGCAGCGTAGTGGGAATCGGGGTGGAGACCCAGTACTTC - TRBV9 - TRBJ2-5 15
CASSDRSSGNQPQHF TGTGCCAGCAGTGACCGTTCGAGCGGCAATCAGCCCCAGCATTTT - TRBV6-1 - TRBJ1-5 15
CASSLTSDTGELFF TGCGCCAGCAGCTTGACTTCCGACACCGGGGAGCTGTTTTTT - TRBV5-1 - TRBJ2-2 14
CASSPPPGGIHQPQHF TGTGCCAGCTCACCACCGCCAGGGGGCATTCATCAGCCCCAGCATTTT TRBD1 TRBV18 few TRBJ1-5 16
CATSDSIVRGRMGETQYF TGTGCCACCAGTGATTCCATCGTTCGGGGGAGGATGGGGGAGACCCAGTACTTC - TRBV24-1 - TRBJ2-5 18
CASSPGTSGGFSEQYF TGTGCCAGTAGTCCCGGGACTAGCGGGGGGTTCTCCGAGCAGTACTTC TRBD2 TRBV19 - TRBJ2-7 16
CARHPKPNTGELFF TGTGCCAGACACCCGAAACCTAACACCGGGGAGCTGTTTTTT - TRBV19 - TRBJ2-2 14
CASTPRGRNSGNTIYF TGTGCCAGCACCCCTCGGGGAAGGAACTCTGGAAACACCATATATTTT - TRBV7-2 - TRBJ1-3 16
CASSLDGRAETQYF TGTGCCAGCAGCTTGGATGGGAGGGCAGAGACCCAGTACTTC TRBD2 TRBV5-4 - TRBJ2-5 14
CASSEGADEQFF TGTGCCAGCAGTGAGGGGGCGGATGAGCAGTTCTTC - TRBV2 - TRBJ2-1 12
CASSPGTGAYEQYF TGTGCCAGCAGCCCCGGGACAGGGGCCTACGAGCAGTACTTC TRBD1 TRBV7-2 - TRBJ2-7 14
CASRPGDVDQPQHF TGTGCCAGCAGGCCGGGGGATGTAGATCAGCCCCAGCATTTT - TRBV6-5 - TRBJ1-5 14
CASSLARLAGSTGELFF TGTGCCAGCAGCTTAGCGCGACTAGCGGGATCCACCGGGGAGCTGTTTTTT TRBD2 TRBV7-2 - TRBJ2-2 17
CASSFAGGNTGELFF TGTGCCAGCAGCTTTGCGGGAGGGAACACCGGGGAGCTGTTTTTT TRBD2 TRBV7-2 - TRBJ2-2 15
CASSLVPSGRSEQYF TGTGCCAGCAGCCTAGTGCCTAGCGGGAGAAGCGAGCAGTACTTC TRBD2 TRBV11-3 - TRBJ2-7 15
CASSLAGVGYNEQFF TGTGCTAGCAGCTTAGCGGGAGTGGGGTACAATGAGCAGTTCTTC TRBD2 TRBV7-7 - TRBJ2-1 15
CSAEAYEQYF TGCAGTGCCGAGGCATACGAGCAGTACTTC - TRBV20-1 - TRBJ2-7 10
CASSVVGAAGVDGYTF TGTGCCAGCAGCGTAGTAGGAGCCGCCGGAGTTGATGGCTACACCTTC - TRBV9 - TRBJ1-2 16
CASRKGRGIQETQYF TGTGCTAGTCGGAAGGGCAGGGGAATACAAGAGACCCAGTACTTC - TRBV19 - TRBJ2-5 15
CASSLLLGLATFYEQYF TGTGCCAGCAGCTTATTATTGGGACTAGCGACGTTCTACGAGCAGTACTTC TRBD2 TRBV7-2 - TRBJ2-7 17
CASSRSSGTSVYEQYF TGTGCCAGTAGCCGTAGCTCCGGGACTAGCGTTTACGAGCAGTACTTC TRBD2 TRBV19 - TRBJ2-7 16
CASSQERTGGFNEQFF TGCGCCAGCAGCCAAGAACGGACAGGGGGCTTCAATGAGCAGTTCTTC TRBD1 TRBV4-1 once TRBJ2-1 16
CASSALQGSSGNTIYF TGTGCCAGCAGTGCGTTACAGGGGAGCTCTGGAAACACCATATATTTT TRBD1 TRBV6-1 few TRBJ1-3 16
CASSVGSGSGNTIYF TGTGCCAGCAGCGTAGGGTCGGGGTCTGGAAACACCATATATTTT - TRBV9 - TRBJ1-3 15
CASSLRLAEGTEQYF TGTGCCAGTAGTCTACGACTAGCGGAGGGGACGGAGCAGTACTTC TRBD2 TRBV19 - TRBJ2-7 15
CASSGVGGGRGETQYF TGTGCCAGCAGTGGAGTAGGCGGGGGCCGGGGAGAGACCCAGTACTTC - TRBV6-1 - TRBJ2-5 16
CASSREGSPLHF TGTGCCAGCAGCCGGGAGGGTTCACCCCTCCACTTT - TRBV12-3/TRBV12-4 - TRBJ1-6 12
CASSSTGTTYEQYF TGTGCCAGCAGCAGTACCGGGACTACCTACGAGCAGTACTTC TRBD2 TRBV13 - TRBJ2-7 14
CASSSGGAYTEAFF TGTGCCAGCAGCTCCGGAGGTGCCTACACTGAAGCTTTCTTT - TRBV7-9 - TRBJ1-1 14